Following are 20 T cell receptor beta chains from one sample sequenced in a study of blood T cell repertoires in COVID-19. This table comes from immunoSEQ multiplex PCR, and its TCRdb copy is limited to in-frame clones, with some not included. This table holds some 70,000 clones, 76% found once. Sequencing was performed on peripheral blood. Every receptor here comes from a man aged 60 to 75 with COVID-19, enrolled during active disease.

This chain uses TRBV7-9 with TRBJ2-7, with 11 positions matching TRBD1. With 5 bases clipped from V and 3 bases from J, the junction kept 6 bases outside the gene matches. The CDR3 extends over 15 amino acids. Germline CDR1 is SEHNR and CDR2 is FQNEAQ (reference sequence). The CDR3 bases are TGTGCCAGCAGCGGGCGGGGACAGGGGGTCTACGAGCAGTACTTC. Its protein product is CASSGRGQGVYEQYF.

The rearrangement joins TRBV4-2 to TRBJ2-5, with D tentatively TRBD2 (5 bases). The CDR3 has 15 amino acids. Germline V gene sequence: CDR1 LGHNA, CDR2 YNFKEQ. V was cut by 3 bases and J by 5 bases, with 16 bases left in between. CDR3: CASSQTSAVGETQYF. The CDR3 coding sequence is TGTGCCAGCAGCCAGACGTCAGCGGTGGGGGAGACCCAGTACTTC.

This clone appeared once. The chain combines TRBV4-2 with TRBJ2-2, with 9 bases that match TRBD2. Germline V CDR1 and CDR2: LGHNA, YNFKEQ. The CDR3 consists of 17 residues. The V and J ends lost 0 bases and 5 bases, in that order; junction bases with no gene match: 7. CDR3 protein: CASSQDQGTSSTGELFF. Written as DNA, the CDR3 is TGTGCCAGCAGCCAAGATCAGGGGACTAGCTCAACCGGGGAGCTGTTTTTT.

This sequence joins TRBV30 and TRBJ1-1, with D maybe TRBD1 (5 bases). CDR3 size: 13 residues. Germline V gene sequence: CDR1 GTSNPN, CDR2 SVGIG (reference sequence). Trimming cost V 0 bases and J 1 base, with 6 bases left between them. The CDR3 spells CAWSVQENTEAFF. CDR3 nucleotides: TGTGCCTGGAGTGTACAGGAGAACACTGAAGCTTTCTTT.

The gene calls are TRBV25-1 and TRBJ1-1; D gene unclear. The CDR3 loop spans 11 amino acids. Between the trimmed V and J ends, which lost 5 bases and 4 bases, there was a span of 5 bases. The germline gives CDR1 MGHDK, CDR2 SYGVNS. The CDR3 DNA is TGTGCCAGCAGTTTTAGCACTGAAGCTTTCTTT. Translated, it gives CASSFSTEAFF.

The CDR3 DNA follows: TGTGCCAGCAGCTTAAGGGGTCAGCCCCAGCATTTT. It translates to CASSLRGQPQHF. The V call is TRBV7-9, the J call TRBJ1-5, with D possibly matching TRBD1 (5 bases). There are 12 residues in the CDR3. Trimming stripped 2 bases from V and 6 bases from J, with 5 bases between. Germline V gene lookup returns CDR1 SEHNR and CDR2 FQNEAQ (reference sequence).

The CDR3 nucleotides are TGTGCCAGCAGCCAAGATTTTGGGGCGGCCCTAGCCAAAAACATTCAGTACTTC. It codes for CASSQDFGAALAKNIQYF. The V and J genes are TRBV4-2 and TRBJ2-4; maybe TRBD1 (5 bases). Trimming cost V 0 bases and J 0 bases, with 15 bases left between them. CDR3 length: 18 amino acids. Germline V gene sequence: CDR1 LGHNA, CDR2 YNFKEQ.

The chain recombines TRBV2 with TRBJ2-5; 9 bases map to TRBD1. Germline lookup yields CDR1 SNHLY and CDR2 FYNNEI. The CDR3 extends over 14 amino acids. The V segment lost 5 bases and the J segment 3 bases; nucleotides outside the gene matches: 4. The CDR3 reads CASSTQGAEETQYF. CDR3 DNA: TGTGCCAGCAGTACACAGGGGGCCGAAGAGACCCAGTACTTC.

The gene calls are TRBV27 and TRBJ2-7; D might be TRBD1 (6 bases). This CDR3 comprises 15 residues. Germline-derived CDR1 and CDR2 are MNHEY and SMNVEV (reference sequence). V lost 7 bases and J lost 0, with 16 bases in between. The CDR3 DNA reads TGTGCCAGCACCAGGGGCAGGGGCCTCTCCTACGAGCAGTACTTC. It is translated as CASTRGRGLSYEQYF.

The rearrangement uses TRBV5-1 and TRBJ2-7; 7 positions match TRBD2. With V trimmed by 1 base and J by 0 bases, 1 base remained unmatched. The germline V gene encodes CDR1 SGHRS and CDR2 YFSETQ. The CDR3 covers 14 residues. CDR3 bases: TGCGCCAGCAGCTTGAGCGGGGACTCCTACGAGCAGTACTTC. It encodes CASSLSGDSYEQYF.

The gene calls are TRBV29-1 and TRBJ2-6; 12 bases map to TRBD1. The CDR3 totals 15 residues. The V gene's germline CDR1 is SQVTM and CDR2 ANQGSEA. The V gene end was trimmed by 6 bases and the J gene end by 1 base; junction bases not matched to a gene: 1. CDR3 protein: CSVGQGASGANVLTF. DNA of the CDR3: TGCAGCGTGGGACAGGGGGCTTCTGGGGCCAACGTCCTGACTTTC.

The rearrangement uses TRBV18 and TRBJ1-2; possible D gene TRBD1, 6 bases. V was shortened by 3 bases and J by 8 bases, with 7 bases between the two germline ends. The CDR3 runs 11 residues. Germline loops: CDR1 KGHSH, CDR2 LQKENI. For the CDR3, the DNA is TGTGCCAGCTCACCCGGACAGGGCTACACCTTC. Translating it yields CASSPGQGYTF.

This clone was found a few times. V and J are TRBV7-2 and TRBJ2-7; D is perhaps TRBD1 (6 bases). Per germline, CDR1 SGHTA and CDR2 FQGNSA. Trimming shortened V by 5 bases and J by 3 bases, and 14 bases separated the two germline ends. This CDR3 contains 14 residues. The CDR3 DNA follows: TGTGCCAGCAGCCAAACGACAGGTCTCTACGAGCAGTACTTC. This encodes CASSQTTGLYEQYF.

This clone was seen just once. This chain connects TRBV3-1 (or the pseudogene TRBV3-2) to TRBJ2-1; 13 positions match TRBD2. The CDR3 has 15 residues. V dropped 4 bases and J dropped 6; count of bases not matched to a gene: 3. From germline, CDR1 is LGHDT and CDR2 YNNKEL (reference sequence). Written as DNA, the CDR3 is TGTGCCAGCAGCCCCGGGACTAGCGGGATCAATGAGCAGTTCTTC. Amino acid sequence: CASSPGTSGINEQFF.

CDR3 sequence (DNA): TGTGCCAGCAGCCCAACCGGACTCGCCGATACTGAAGCTTTCTTT. Protein sequence: CASSPTGLADTEAFF. V and J are TRBV9 and TRBJ1-1; no reliable D call. In germline, CDR1 is SGDLS, CDR2 YYNGEE. V was cut by 4 bases and J by 5 bases, with 18 bases left in between. The CDR3 extends over 15 amino acids.

This clone was observed a single time. The chain links TRBV5-1 to TRBJ2-1, with 7 bases fitting TRBD2. This CDR3 contains 15 residues. Germline CDR1 reads SGHRS; CDR2 reads YFSETQ. Losses at the gene ends were 0 bases for V and 7 bases for J; bases not matched to a gene: 7. The CDR3 loop is CASSLGVQRGNEQFF. The CDR3 DNA follows: TGCGCCAGCAGCTTGGGAGTACAGCGGGGAAATGAGCAGTTCTTC.

This clone was counted once. The gene calls are TRBV19 and TRBJ2-2; 7 bases align to TRBD1. With V trimmed by 4 bases and J by 7 bases, 6 bases remained unmatched. Germline loops: CDR1 LNHDA, CDR2 SQIVND (reference sequence). The CDR3 length is 14 residues. The CDR3 DNA reads TGTGCCAGTAGTAGCCAACAGGGGTACGGGGAGCTGTTTTTT. This encodes CASSSQQGYGELFF.

This chain links TRBV2 with TRBJ1-6; 8 positions match TRBD1. This CDR3 contains 16 residues. Germline loops: CDR1 SNHLY, CDR2 FYNNEI. Losses at the gene ends were 6 bases for V and 7 bases for J; bases not matched to a gene: 11. In nucleotides, the CDR3 is TGTGCCAGCAGAGGGCCCCAGACAGGGGTCAATTCACCCCTCCACTTT. Translating it yields CASRGPQTGVNSPLHF.

In nucleotides, the CDR3 is TGCAGTGCTAGTCGGTCATCACAAGAGACCCAGTACTTC. This translates into CSASRSSQETQYF. This chain connects TRBV20-1 to TRBJ2-5; no definite D call. Trimming pared 3 bases from V and 2 bases from J, leaving 10 bases between. There are 13 residues in the CDR3. CDR1 is DFQATT, CDR2 SNEGSKA, per germline (reference sequence).

The CDR3 DNA reads as TGTGCCAGCAGTGCCATTTCAGGGGGGCGTAGAAATGAGCAGTTCTTC. Protein sequence: CASSAISGGRRNEQFF. The chain links TRBV6-1 to TRBJ2-1, with a tentative D call TRBD1 (7 bases). The CDR3 spans 16 residues. V was trimmed by 4 bases and J by 7 bases, leaving 20 bases between them. CDR1 MNHNS and CDR2 SASEGT come from the germline V gene.